This T cell receptor (beta chain) was captured by sequencing in a study of regulatory T cells in long-lasting Graves disease. Overall study context: More than 5 years of antithyroid drugs with positive TSH receptor antibodies defined persistent Graves' disease. Study findings and constraints: Rather than thyroid tissue, only peripheral blood underwent study. The study found lower TCR diversity in persistent Graves' patients than in newly diagnosed ones.

V was clipped by 2 bases and J by 0 bases, with 11 bases between them. Germline CDR1 is SGDLS and CDR2 is YYNGEE. The CDR3 spans 16 residues. Sequencing libraries for TCR beta were prepared with iRepertoire HTBI primers and Arm-PCR of CDR3 regions. TCRdb ran MiXCR on the multiplex PCR reads and lists one entry per CDR3 protein. The sample carries under 450,000 distinct CDR3 sequences, roughly a quarter recorded once. This clonotype occurred many times. Its antigen is unknown. Time point described: persistent/refractory GD, antithyroid drugs over 5 years with positive TRAb. Extracted PBMC RNA gave rise to the TCR library. The patients included were those that came from an endocrinology department in Xi'an, China.

The rearrangement links TRBV9 to TRBJ1-4, with D uncertain. The clonotype comes from a female donor with Graves disease. The specimen comprised peripheral blood mononuclear cells (PBMCs), sampled when the disease was refractory, from a patient treated with antithyroid drugs. CDR3 in amino acids: CASSVHGRATNEKLFF. In DNA form, the CDR3 reads TGTGCCAGCAGCGTCCACGGACGGGCAACTAATGAAAAACTGTTTTTT.